The T cell receptor (beta chain) described here comes from a study of cytomegalovirus exposure and HLA in healthy donors. Assay: immunoSEQ multiplex PCR; the TCRdb copy retains only in-frame clones and omits some. Seen here are about 73,000 clones, approximately 95% observed once, and the top ten hold about 3.5%. Germline CDR1 and CDR2: GTSNPN and SVGIG (reference sequence). The V end was cut by 5 bases, the J end by 5 bases, with 18 bases between. The CDR3 runs 14 residues. The donors were part of the validation cohort of around 110 subjects. That cohort was separate from the first cohort, which comprised fewer than 800 subjects.

This chain joins TRBV30 and TRBJ1-2, with a tentative D call TRBD1 (5 bases). This clonotype was obtained from a man aged 18 to 35 in good health and CMV-seronegative. The specimen was PBMCs. The CDR3: CAWEGVVREYGYTF. CDR3 sequence (DNA): TGTGCCTGGGAAGGGGTCGTTCGAGAGTATGGCTACACCTTC.